This paragraph covers one T cell receptor (beta chain) sequence. Its antigen is still unknown. The data are from a study of prognosis after radiotherapy for stage I lung cancer. The wider study: The tumor diagnosis was squamous cell carcinoma for 7 or 8 patients and adenocarcinoma for fewer than 15. Therapy given concurrently with stereotactic body radiotherapy reached no patient. Study outcomes and limitations: The study left the tumor specificity of the expanded TCR clones undetermined.

Genomic DNA yielded TCR beta CDR3, amplified by two-round multiplex PCR. Specific primers for each TRBV and TRBJ gene were what first-round PCR used. TCRdb called the multiplex PCR reads again in MiXCR, with one record for every CDR3 protein. The sample shows roughly 27,000 distinct CDR3 sequences, about 45% of them seen only once. Germline values: CDR1 MGHRA, CDR2 YSYEKL. The CDR3 contains 17 residues. V dropped 0 bases and J dropped 5; count of bases not matched to a gene: 9. The sample consisted of PBMCs, taken before or after stereotactic body radiation therapy (not recorded which). The chain couples TRBV4-1 to TRBJ1-5; the match to TRBD1 covers 8 bases. The receptor was isolated from a donor aged 50 or older with non-small cell lung cancer. The DNA of the CDR3 is TGCGCCAGCAGCCAAGAAACAGGGGGGAGATTCGATCAGCCCCAGCATTTT. Amino acids: CASSQETGGRFDQPQHF.